One and the same sample provided the 4 T cell receptor beta chains below, sequenced in a study of shared clonotypes between healthy human individuals. Using immunoSEQ multiplex PCR, the repertoire was profiled, and TCRdb retains in-frame clones only, with some absent. The top ten clones hold about 0.13% of a sample with 2.5 million or so clones, roughly 92% of them seen once. The sequencing sample was made of naive CD4+ T cells sorted from blood. The subset here: CD45RA+ positively selected. The receptors derive from a man between 18 and 35 years old in good health.

The V call is TRBV30, the J call TRBJ1-1; D perhaps matches TRBD1 (6 bases). The germline V gene has CDR1 GTSNPN and CDR2 SVGIG (reference sequence). The CDR3 has 13 amino acids. Deletions cut 1 base from V and 3 bases from J, with 9 bases between. Here the CDR3 DNA reads TGTGCCTGGAGTGCGGACAGATACACTGAAGCTTTCTTT. Its translation is CAWSADRYTEAFF.

The rearrangement uses TRBV6-6 and TRBJ2-1; D gene unclear. The CDR3 has 16 residues. Germline V gives CDR1 MNHNY, CDR2 SVGAGI (reference sequence). Trimming removed 11 bases from V and 2 bases from J, with 22 bases in between. The CDR3 nucleotides are TGTGCCTCCAGCCCGCTCGGCGGAGAAACCTACAATGAGCAGTTCTTC. Its protein is CASSPLGGETYNEQFF.

A remark on this clone: Other nucleotide sequences from this sample produce the same CDR3. The chain employs TRBV18 and TRBJ2-5; possibly TRBD2 for D (6 bases). Germline V gene sequence: CDR1 KGHSH, CDR2 LQKENI. V lost 2 bases and J lost 2, with 9 bases in between. This CDR3 has 14 amino acids. The CDR3, as DNA: TGTGCCAGCTCACCAACCGGGACTCAAGAGACCCAGTACTTC. Amino acid sequence: CASSPTGTQETQYF.

CDR3 sequence: CASSLAGRLGVPGELFF. CDR3 nucleotide sequence: TGTGCCAGCAGCTTGGCCGGGAGGTTAGGGGTCCCCGGGGAGCTGTTTTTT. This chain joins TRBV5-4 and TRBJ2-2, with 7 bases identical to TRBD2. CDR1 and CDR2 (germline): SGHNT, YYREEE (reference sequence). The ends lost 0 bases at V and 6 bases at J; junction bases unmatched: 11. The CDR3 has 17 residues.